Listed below are T cell receptor beta chains from one sample, sequenced in a study of blood T cell repertoires in COVID-19. Using immunoSEQ multiplex PCR, the repertoire was profiled, and TCRdb retains in-frame clones only, with some absent. This table holds roughly 150,000 clones, approximately 82% found once. The sequencing input was peripheral blood. The receptors here all came from a woman aged 70-85 years who had recovered from COVID-19. Both conserved end residues are trimmed from each CDR3. The order of the fields is CDR3 length, J gene, V gene, CDR3 protein.

14 TRBJ2-7 TRBV6-2/TRBV6-3 ASSYSRREPVEEQY
14 TRBJ2-3 TRBV5-4 ASSPPSRGGGPRQY
11 TRBJ2-5 TRBV7-9 ASSRGSQETQY
9 TRBJ1-1 TRBV20-1 SAPSDTEAF
14 TRBJ2-7 TRBV28 ASSLDSGFFSYEQY
11 TRBJ1-6 TRBV30 AWSGGENSPLH
12 TRBJ1-1 TRBV5-4 ASSLPRGNAEAF
13 TRBJ2-1 TRBV7-9 ASSPPGSSYNEQF
14 TRBJ1-1 TRBV6-2/TRBV6-3 ASSRTGGVRNTEAF
13 TRBJ2-4 TRBV6-5 ASSSSGQGENIQY
13 TRBJ2-3 TRBV5-1 ASSLEGQVTDTQY
15 TRBJ2-2 TRBV4-1 ASSQDSGREGSGELF
14 TRBJ2-2 TRBV7-3 ASSPQAFRGTGELF
13 TRBJ2-7 TRBV6-6 ASSSSKGGPYEQY
12 TRBJ2-1 TRBV28 ASSPPGLVDEQF